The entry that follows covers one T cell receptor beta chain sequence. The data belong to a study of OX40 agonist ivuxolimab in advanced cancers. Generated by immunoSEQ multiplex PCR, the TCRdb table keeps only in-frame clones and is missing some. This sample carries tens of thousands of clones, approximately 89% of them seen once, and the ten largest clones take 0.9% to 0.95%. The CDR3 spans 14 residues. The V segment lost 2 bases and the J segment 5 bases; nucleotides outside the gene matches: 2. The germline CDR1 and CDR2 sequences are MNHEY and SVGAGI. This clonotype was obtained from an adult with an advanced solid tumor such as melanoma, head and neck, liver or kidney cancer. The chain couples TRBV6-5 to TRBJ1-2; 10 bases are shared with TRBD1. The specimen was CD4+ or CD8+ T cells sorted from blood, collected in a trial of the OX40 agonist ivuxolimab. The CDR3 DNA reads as TGTGCCAGCAGTTACGGGACAGGGGATTATGGCTACACCTTC. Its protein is CASSYGTGDYGYTF.